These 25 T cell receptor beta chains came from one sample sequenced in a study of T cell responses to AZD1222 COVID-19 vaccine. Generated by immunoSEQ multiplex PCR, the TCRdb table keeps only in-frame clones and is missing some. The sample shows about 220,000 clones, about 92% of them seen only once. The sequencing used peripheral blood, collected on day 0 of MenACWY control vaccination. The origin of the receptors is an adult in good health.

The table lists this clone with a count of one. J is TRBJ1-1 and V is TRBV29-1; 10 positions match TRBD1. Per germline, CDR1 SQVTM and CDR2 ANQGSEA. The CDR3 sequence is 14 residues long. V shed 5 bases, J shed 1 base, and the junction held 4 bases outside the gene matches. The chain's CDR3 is CSVRTGGTNTEAFF. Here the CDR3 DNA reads TGCAGCGTTAGGACAGGGGGTACGAACACTGAAGCTTTCTTT.

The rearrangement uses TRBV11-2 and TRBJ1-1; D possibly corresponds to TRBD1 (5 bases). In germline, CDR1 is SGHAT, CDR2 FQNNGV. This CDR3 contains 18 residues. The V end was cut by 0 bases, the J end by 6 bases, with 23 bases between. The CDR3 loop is CASSLDPSLGGRNAEAFF. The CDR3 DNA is TGTGCCAGCAGCTTAGACCCATCCCTTGGGGGACGCAACGCTGAAGCTTTCTTT.

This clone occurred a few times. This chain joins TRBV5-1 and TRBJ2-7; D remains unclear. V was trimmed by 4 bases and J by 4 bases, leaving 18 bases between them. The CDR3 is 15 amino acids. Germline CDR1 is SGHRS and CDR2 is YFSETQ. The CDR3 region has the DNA TGCGCCAGCAGCCGAAACCCTCAAAAAGGATACGAGCAGTACTTC. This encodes CASSRNPQKGYEQYF.

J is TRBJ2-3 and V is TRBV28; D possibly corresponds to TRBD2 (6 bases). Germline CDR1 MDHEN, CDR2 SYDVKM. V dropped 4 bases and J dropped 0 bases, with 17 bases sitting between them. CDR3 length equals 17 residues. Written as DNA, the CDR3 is TGTGCCAGCAGTTCTCCGTGGGGGGAGGTCAGCACAGATACGCAGTATTTT. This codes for CASSSPWGEVSTDTQYF. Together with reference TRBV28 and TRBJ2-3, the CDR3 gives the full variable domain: DVKVTQSSRYLVKRTGEKVFLECVQDMDHENMFWYRQDPGLGLRLIYFSYDVKMKEKGDIPEGYSVSREKKERFSLILESASTNQTSMYLCASSSPWGEVSTDTQYFGPGTRLTVL.

CDR3 bases: TGTGCCAGTAGTTTGGACGGGGTCTCTGGAAACACCATATATTTT. It yields the protein CASSLDGVSGNTIYF. The chain employs TRBV19 and TRBJ1-3; D gene unclear. Germline CDR1 reads LNHDA; CDR2 reads SQIVND (reference sequence). Trimming stripped 5 bases from V and 0 bases from J, with 11 bases between. CDR3 length: 15 residues.

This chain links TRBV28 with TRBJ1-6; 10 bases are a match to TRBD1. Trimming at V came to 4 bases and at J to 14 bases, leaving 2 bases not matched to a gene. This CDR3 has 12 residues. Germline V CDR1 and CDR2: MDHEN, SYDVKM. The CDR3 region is CASSWGQGTLHF. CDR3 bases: TGTGCCAGCAGTTGGGGACAGGGGACCCTCCACTTT.

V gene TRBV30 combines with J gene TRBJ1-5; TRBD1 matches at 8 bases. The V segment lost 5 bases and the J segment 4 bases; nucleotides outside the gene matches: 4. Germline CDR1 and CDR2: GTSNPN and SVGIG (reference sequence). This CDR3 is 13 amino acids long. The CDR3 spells CAWSGGRNQPQHF. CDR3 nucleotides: TGTGCCTGGTCAGGGGGCAGGAATCAGCCCCAGCATTTT.

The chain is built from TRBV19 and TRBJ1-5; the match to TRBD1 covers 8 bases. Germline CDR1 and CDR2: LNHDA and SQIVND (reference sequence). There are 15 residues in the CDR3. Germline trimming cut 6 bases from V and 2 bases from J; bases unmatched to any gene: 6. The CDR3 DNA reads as TGTGCCAGTAGCCCAGACAGGGGTGGCAATCAGCCCCAGCATTTT. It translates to CASSPDRGGNQPQHF.

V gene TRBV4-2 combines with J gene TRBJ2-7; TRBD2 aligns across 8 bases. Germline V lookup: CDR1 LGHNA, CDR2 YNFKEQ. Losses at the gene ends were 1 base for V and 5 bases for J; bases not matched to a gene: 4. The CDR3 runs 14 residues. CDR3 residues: CASSQGAGVDEQYF. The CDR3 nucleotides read TGTGCCAGCAGCCAAGGAGCGGGGGTCGACGAGCAGTACTTC.

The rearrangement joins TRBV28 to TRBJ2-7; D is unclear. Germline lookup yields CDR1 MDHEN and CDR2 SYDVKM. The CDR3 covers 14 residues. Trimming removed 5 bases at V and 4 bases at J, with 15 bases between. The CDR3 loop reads CASSPSTVPYEQYF. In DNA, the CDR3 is TGTGCCAGCAGTCCCTCGACTGTTCCTTACGAGCAGTACTTC.

CDR3 sequence reads: CASRQGGTSSYEQYF. CDR3 DNA sequence: TGTGCCAGCAGACAGGGGGGGACGAGCTCCTACGAGCAGTACTTC. V and J are TRBV6-6 and TRBJ2-7; a possible D gene is TRBD1 (8 bases). Germline V gene lookup returns CDR1 MNHNY and CDR2 SVGAGI (reference sequence). The CDR3 contains 15 residues. V shed 6 bases and J shed 0 bases, with 15 bases lying between them.

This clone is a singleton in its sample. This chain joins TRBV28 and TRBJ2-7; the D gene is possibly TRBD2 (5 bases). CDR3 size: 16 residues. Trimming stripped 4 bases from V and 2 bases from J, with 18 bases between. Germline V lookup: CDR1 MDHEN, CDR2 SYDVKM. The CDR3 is CASSSTSERSPYEQYF. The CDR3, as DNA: TGTGCCAGCAGTTCCACTTCGGAGCGGTCCCCCTACGAGCAGTACTTC.

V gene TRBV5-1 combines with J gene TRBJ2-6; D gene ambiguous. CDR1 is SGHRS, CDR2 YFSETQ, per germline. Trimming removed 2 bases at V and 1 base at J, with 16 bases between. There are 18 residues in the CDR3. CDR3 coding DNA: TGCGCCAGCAGCTTAGTTTTAATGCGGTTTTCTGGGGCCAACGTCCTGACTTTC. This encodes CASSLVLMRFSGANVLTF.

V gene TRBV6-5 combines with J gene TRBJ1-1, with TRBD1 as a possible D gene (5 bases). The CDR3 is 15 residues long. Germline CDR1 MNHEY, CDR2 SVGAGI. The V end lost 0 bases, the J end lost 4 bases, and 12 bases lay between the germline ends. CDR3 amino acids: CASSYSPTGATEAFF. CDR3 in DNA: TGTGCCAGCAGTTACTCCCCTACTGGGGCCACTGAAGCTTTCTTT.

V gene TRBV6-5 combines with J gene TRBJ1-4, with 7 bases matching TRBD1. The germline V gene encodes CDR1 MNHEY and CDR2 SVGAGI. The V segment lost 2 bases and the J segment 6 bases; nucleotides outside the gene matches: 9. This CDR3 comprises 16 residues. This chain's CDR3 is CASSYRTWTGDEKLFF. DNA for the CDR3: TGTGCCAGCAGTTACCGGACGTGGACAGGAGATGAAAAACTGTTTTTT.

CDR3 sequence (DNA): TGTGCCAGCAGCTTAGACCCTAATTCACCCCTCCACTTT. Its translation is CASSLDPNSPLHF. The chain couples TRBV7-3 to TRBJ1-6; D uncertain. Germline loops: CDR1 SGHTA, CDR2 FQGTGA. The V and J ends lost 2 bases and 6 bases respectively, with 5 bases between them. The CDR3 contains 13 residues.

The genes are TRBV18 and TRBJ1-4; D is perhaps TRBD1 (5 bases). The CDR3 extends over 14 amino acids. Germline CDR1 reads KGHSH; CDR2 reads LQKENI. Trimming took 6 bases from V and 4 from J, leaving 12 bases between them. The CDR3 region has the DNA TGTGCCAGCTCTCTCGGGGCGCTTAATGAAAAACTGTTTTTT. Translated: CASSLGALNEKLFF. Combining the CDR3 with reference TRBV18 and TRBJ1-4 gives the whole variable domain NAGVMQNPRHLVRRRGQEARLRCSPMKGHSHVYWYRQLPEEGLKFMVYLQKENIIDESGMPKERFSAEFPKEGPSILRIQQVVRGDSAAYFCASSLGALNEKLFFGSGTQLSVL.

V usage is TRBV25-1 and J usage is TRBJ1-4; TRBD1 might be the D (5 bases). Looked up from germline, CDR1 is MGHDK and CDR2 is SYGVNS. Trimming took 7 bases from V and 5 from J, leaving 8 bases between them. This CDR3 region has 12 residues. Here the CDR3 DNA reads TGTGCCAGCACGGGACCGAATGAAAAACTGTTTTTT. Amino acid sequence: CASTGPNEKLFF.

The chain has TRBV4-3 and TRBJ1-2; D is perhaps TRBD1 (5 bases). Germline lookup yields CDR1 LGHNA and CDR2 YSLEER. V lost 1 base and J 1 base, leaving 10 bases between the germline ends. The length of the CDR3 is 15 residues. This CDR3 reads CASSQGDGVNYGYTF. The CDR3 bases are TGCGCCAGCAGCCAAGGGGACGGGGTTAACTATGGCTACACCTTC.

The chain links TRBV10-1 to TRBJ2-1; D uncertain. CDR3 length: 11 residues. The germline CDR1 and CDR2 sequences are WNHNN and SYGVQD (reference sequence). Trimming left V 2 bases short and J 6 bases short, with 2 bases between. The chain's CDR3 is CASSEGNEQFF. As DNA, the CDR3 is TGCGCCAGCAGTGAGGGCAATGAGCAGTTCTTC.

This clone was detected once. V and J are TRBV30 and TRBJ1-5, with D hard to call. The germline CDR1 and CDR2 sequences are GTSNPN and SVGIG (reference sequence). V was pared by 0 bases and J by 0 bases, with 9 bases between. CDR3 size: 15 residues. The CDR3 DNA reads TGTGCCTGGAGTGTTGGGGTAATTAGCAATCAGCCCCAGCATTTT. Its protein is CAWSVGVISNQPQHF.

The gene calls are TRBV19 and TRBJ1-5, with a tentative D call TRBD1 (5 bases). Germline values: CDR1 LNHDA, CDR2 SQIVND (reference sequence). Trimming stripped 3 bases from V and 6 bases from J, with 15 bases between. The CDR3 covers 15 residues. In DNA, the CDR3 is TGTGCCAGTAGTATTCGGGGGGTACTTGGTCAGCCCCAGCATTTT. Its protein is CASSIRGVLGQPQHF. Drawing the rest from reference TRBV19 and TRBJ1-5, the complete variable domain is DGGITQSPKYLFRKEGQNVTLSCEQNLNHDAMYWYRQDPGQGLRLIYYSQIVNDFQKGDIAEGYSVSREKKESFPLTVTSAQKNPTAFYLCASSIRGVLGQPQHFGDGTRLSIL.

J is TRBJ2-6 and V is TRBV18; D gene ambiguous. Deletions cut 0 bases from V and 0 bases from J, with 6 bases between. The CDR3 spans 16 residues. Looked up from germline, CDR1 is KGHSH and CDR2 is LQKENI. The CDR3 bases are TGTGCCAGCTCACCACCGGAAGGCTCTGGGGCCAACGTCCTGACTTTC. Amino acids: CASSPPEGSGANVLTF.

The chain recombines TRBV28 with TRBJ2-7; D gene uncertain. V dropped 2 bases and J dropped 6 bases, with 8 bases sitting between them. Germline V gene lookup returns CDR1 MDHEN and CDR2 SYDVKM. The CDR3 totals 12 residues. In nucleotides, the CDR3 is TGTGCCAGCAGTTTAAGGAATGGCGAGCAGTACTTC. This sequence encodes CASSLRNGEQYF.

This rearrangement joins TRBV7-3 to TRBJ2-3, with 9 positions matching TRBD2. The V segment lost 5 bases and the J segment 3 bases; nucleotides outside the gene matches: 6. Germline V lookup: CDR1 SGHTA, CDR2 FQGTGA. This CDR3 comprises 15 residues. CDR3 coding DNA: TGTGCCAGCAGCGTGGGACTAGCTAAAACAGATACGCAGTATTTT. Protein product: CASSVGLAKTDTQYF.